The present TCR beta chain was sequenced within a study of CD8+ T cells in alopecia areata. For the study at large: The tofacitinib course ran for 6 to 18 months and was followed by 6 months off drug.

General study points: For lesional scalp, especially alopecia totalis/universalis, clonality was higher than in normal scalp.

In regard to this clone: Its cognate antigen is unknown.

Isolated RNA was reverse transcribed into cDNA used as the sequencing template. Clones were read by immunoSEQ multiplex PCR, and TCRdb kept only the in-frame ones, dropping some. Altogether 35,000 to 50,000 clones are present, roughly 65% being singletons, with the ten largest covering roughly 20%. The treatment was: oral pan-JAK inhibitor, 5-10 mg twice daily. Obtained from alopecia areata patients were lesional scalp punch biopsies along with peripheral blood. Losses at the gene ends were 7 bases for V and 5 bases for J; bases not matched to a gene: 8. Germline-derived CDR1 and CDR2 are SGHDN and FVKESK. The CDR3 is 14 residues long.

The material sequenced was CD8+ T cells sorted from blood, taken at week 4, from a patient treated with tofacitinib. The chain has TRBV14 and TRBJ2-5; 9 bases map to TRBD1. The clonotype was recovered from a human donor with alopecia areata. CDR3 region: CASTRGQGMETQYF. The DNA of the CDR3 is TGTGCCAGCACCCGCGGACAGGGGATGGAGACCCAGTACTTC.